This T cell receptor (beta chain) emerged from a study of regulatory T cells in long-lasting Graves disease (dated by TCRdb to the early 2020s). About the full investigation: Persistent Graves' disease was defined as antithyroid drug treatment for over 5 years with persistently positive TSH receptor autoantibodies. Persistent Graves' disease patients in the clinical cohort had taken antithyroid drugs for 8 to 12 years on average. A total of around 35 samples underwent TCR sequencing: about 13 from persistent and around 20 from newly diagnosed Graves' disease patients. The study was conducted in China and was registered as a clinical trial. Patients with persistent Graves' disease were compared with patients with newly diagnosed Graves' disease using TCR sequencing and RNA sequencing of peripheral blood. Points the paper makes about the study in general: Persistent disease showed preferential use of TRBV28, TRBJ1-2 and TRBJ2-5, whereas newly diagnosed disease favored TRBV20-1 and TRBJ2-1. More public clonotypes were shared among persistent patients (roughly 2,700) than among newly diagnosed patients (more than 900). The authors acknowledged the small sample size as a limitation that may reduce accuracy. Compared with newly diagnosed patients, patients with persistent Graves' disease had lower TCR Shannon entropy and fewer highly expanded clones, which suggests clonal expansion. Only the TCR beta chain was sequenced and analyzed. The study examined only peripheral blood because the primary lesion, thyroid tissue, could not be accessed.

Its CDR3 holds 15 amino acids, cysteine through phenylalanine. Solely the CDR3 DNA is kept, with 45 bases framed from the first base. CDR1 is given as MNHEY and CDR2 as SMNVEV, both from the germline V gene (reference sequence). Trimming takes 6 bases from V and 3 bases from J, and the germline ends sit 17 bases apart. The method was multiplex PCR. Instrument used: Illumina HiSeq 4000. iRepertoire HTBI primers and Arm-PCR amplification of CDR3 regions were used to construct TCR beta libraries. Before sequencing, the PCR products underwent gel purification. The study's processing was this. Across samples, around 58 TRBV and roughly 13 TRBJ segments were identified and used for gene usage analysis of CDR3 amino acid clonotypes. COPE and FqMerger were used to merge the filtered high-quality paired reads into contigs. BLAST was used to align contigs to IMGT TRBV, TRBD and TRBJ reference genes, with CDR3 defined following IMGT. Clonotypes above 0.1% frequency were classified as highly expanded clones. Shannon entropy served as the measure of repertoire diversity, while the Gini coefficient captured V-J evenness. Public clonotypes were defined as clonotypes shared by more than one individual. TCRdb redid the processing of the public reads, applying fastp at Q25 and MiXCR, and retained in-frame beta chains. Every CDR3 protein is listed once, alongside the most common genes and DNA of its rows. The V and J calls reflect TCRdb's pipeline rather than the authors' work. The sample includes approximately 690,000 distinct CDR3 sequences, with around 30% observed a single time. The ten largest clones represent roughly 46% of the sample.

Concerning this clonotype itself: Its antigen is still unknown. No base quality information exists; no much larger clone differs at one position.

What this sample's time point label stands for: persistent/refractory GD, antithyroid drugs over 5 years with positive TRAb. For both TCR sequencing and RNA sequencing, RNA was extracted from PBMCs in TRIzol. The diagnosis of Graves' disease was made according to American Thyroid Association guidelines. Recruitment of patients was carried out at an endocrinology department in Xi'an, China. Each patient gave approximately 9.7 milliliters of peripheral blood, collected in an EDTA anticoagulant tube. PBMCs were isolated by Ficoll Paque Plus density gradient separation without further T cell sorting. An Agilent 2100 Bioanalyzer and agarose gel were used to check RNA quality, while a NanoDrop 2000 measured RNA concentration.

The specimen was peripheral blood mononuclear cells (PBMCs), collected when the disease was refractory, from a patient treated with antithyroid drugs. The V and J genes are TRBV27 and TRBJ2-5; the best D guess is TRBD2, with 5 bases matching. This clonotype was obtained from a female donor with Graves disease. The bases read TGTGCCAGCAGCACGACCGGAGGATGGGAAGAGACCCAGTACTTC. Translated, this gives CASSTTGGWEETQYF.